The 2 T cell receptor beta chains below were found in one sample sequenced in a study of CD8+ T cells in alopecia areata. Extraction of RNA preceded its reverse transcription into cDNA, which served as the sequencing template. Sequencing was performed with immunoSEQ multiplex PCR; in TCRdb, only in-frame clones are kept and a portion is missing. Of roughly 180,000 clones in the sample, 60% to 70% were seen once. Described treatment: oral pan-JAK inhibitor, 5-10 mg twice daily. This material consisted of CD4+ T cells sorted from blood, taken at week 4, from a patient treated with tofacitinib. These receptors came from a human donor with alopecia areata.

The chain uses TRBV25-1 and TRBJ1-1; D is unresolved. With 8 bases removed from V and 2 bases from J, the gap between germline ends came to 15 bases. The germline V gene encodes CDR1 MGHDK and CDR2 SYGVNS. This CDR3 contains 14 residues. CDR3 nucleotide sequence: TGTGCCAGCGCCACCGGAACTTATAACACTGAAGCTTTCTTT. Amino acid sequence: CASATGTYNTEAFF.

The V gene is TRBV9, the J gene TRBJ2-6; tentative D call: TRBD1 (5 bases). The CDR3 is made up of 19 amino acids. The V gene's germline CDR1 is SGDLS and CDR2 YYNGEE. V was shortened by 3 bases and J by 1 base, with 20 bases between the two germline ends. CDR3 sequence (DNA): TGTGCCAGCAGCGATCCCCGTGCAGGGTCCCCATCTGGGGCCAACGTCCTGACTTTC. Residues: CASSDPRAGSPSGANVLTF.